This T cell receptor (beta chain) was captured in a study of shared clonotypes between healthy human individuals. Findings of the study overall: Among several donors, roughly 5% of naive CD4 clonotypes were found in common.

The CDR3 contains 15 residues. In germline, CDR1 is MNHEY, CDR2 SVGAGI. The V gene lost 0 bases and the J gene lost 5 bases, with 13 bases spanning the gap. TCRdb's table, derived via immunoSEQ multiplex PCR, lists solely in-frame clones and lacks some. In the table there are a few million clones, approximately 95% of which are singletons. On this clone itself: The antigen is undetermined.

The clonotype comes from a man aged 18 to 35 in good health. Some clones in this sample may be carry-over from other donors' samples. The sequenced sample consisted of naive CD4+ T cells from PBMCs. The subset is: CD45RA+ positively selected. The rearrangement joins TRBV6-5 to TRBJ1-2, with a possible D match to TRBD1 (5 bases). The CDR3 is CASSYSSQGGYGYTF. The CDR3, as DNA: TGTGCCAGCAGTTACTCGAGTCAGGGAGGATATGGCTACACCTTC.